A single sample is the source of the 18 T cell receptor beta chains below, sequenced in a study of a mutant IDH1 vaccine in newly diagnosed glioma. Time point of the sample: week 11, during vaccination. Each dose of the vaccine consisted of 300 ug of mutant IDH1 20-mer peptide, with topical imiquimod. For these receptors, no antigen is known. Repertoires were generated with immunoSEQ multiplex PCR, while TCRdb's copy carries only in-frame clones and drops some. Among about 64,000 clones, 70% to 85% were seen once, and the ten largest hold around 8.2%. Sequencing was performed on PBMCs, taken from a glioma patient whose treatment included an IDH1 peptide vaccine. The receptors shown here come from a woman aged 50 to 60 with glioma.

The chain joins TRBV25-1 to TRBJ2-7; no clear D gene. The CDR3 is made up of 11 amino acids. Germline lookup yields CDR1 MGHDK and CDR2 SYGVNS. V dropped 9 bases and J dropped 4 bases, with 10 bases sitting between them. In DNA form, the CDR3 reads TGTGCCAGTGGAAAGGGTTACGAGCAGTACTTC. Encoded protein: CASGKGYEQYF.

As DNA, the CDR3 is TGTGCCATCAGTGAGGCGGGGGATCAGCCCCAGCATTTT. Protein: CAISEAGDQPQHF. The gene calls are TRBV10-3 and TRBJ1-5; D is possibly TRBD1 (5 bases). Germline V gene sequence: CDR1 ENHRY, CDR2 SYGVKD. Trimming took 2 bases from V and 5 from J, leaving 7 bases between them. The CDR3 sequence is 13 residues long.

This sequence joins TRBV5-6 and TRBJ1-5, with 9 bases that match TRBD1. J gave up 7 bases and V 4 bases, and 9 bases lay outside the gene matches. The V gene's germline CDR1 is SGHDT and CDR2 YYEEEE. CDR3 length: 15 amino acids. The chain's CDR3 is CASSRGQGTKQPQHF. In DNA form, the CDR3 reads TGTGCCAGCAGCCGGGGACAGGGTACGAAGCAGCCCCAGCATTTT.

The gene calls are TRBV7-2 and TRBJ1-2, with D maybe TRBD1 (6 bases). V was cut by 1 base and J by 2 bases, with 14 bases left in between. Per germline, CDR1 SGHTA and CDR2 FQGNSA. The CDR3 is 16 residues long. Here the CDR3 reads CASSLGWVGGNYGYTF. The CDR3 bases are TGTGCCAGCAGCTTAGGGTGGGTGGGGGGCAACTATGGCTACACCTTC.

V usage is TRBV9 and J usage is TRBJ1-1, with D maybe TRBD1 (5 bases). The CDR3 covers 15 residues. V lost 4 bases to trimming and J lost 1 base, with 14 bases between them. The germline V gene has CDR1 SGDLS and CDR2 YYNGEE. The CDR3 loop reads CASSPRAGGNTEAFF. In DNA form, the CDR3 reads TGTGCCAGCAGCCCCCGCGCGGGGGGGAACACTGAAGCTTTCTTT.

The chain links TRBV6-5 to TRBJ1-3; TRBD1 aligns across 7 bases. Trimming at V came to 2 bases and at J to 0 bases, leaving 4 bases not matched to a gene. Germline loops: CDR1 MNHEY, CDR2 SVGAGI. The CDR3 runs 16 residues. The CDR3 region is CASSYLQGSSGNTIYF. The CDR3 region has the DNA TGTGCCAGCAGTTACCTACAGGGGAGCTCTGGAAACACCATATATTTT.

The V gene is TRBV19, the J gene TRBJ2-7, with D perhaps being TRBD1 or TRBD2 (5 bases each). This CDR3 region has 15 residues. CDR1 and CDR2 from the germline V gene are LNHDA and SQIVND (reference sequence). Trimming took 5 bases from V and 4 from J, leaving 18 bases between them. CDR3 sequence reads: CASSDPGTVTYEQYF. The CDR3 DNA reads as TGTGCCAGTAGTGATCCCGGGACGGTGACTTACGAGCAGTACTTC.

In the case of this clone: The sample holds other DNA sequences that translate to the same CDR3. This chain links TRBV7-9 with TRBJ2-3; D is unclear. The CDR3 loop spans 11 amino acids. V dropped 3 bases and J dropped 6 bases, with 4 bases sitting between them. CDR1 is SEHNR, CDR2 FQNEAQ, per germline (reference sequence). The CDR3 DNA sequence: TGTGCCAGCAGCTTCACGGATACGCAGTATTTT. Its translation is CASSFTDTQYF.

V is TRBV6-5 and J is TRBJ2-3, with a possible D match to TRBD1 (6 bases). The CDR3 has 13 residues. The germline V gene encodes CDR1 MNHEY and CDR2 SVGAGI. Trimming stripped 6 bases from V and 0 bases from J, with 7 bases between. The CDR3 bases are TGTGCCAGCAGGACAGGCAGCACAGATACGCAGTATTTT. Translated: CASRTGSTDTQYF.

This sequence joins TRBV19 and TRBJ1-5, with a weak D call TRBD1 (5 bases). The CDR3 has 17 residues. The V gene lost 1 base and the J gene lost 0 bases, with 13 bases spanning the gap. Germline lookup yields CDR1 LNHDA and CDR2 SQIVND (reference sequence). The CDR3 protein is CASSIVRGIPSNQPQHF. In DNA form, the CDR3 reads TGTGCCAGTAGTATAGTTCGGGGGATCCCTAGCAATCAGCCCCAGCATTTT.

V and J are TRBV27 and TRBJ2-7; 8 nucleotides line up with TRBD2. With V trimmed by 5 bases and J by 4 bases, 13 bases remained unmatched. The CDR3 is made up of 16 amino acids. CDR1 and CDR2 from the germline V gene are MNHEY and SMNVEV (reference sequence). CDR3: CASSHRLTSGPYEQYF. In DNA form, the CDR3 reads TGTGCCAGCAGTCACCGTCTCACTAGCGGACCTTACGAGCAGTACTTC.

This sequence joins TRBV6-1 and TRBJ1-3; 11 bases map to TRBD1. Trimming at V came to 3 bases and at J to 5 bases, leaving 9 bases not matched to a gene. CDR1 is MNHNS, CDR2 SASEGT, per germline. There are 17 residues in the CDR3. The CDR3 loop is CASSDLRDRGRRNTIYF. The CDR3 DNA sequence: TGTGCCAGCAGTGACCTACGGGACAGGGGGAGGAGAAACACCATATATTTT.

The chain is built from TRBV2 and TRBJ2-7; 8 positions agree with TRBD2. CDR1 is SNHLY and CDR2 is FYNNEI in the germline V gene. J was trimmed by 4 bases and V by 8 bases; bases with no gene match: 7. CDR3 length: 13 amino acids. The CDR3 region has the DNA TGTGCCAGCGAACTAGCGGCTTCTTACGAGCAGTACTTC. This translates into CASELAASYEQYF.

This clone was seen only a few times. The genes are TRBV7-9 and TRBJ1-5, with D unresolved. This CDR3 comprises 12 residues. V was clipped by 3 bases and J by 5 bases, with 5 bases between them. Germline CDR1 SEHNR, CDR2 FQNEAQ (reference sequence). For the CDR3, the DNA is TGTGCCAGCAGCTTTGATGATCAGCCCCAGCATTTT. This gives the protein CASSFDDQPQHF. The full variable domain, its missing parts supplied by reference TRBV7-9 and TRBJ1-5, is DTGVSQNPRHKITKRGQNVTFRCDPISEHNRLYWYRQTLGQGPEFLTYFQNEAQLEKSRLLSDRFSAERPKGSFSTLEIQRTEQGDSAMYLCASSFDDQPQHFGDGTRLSIL.

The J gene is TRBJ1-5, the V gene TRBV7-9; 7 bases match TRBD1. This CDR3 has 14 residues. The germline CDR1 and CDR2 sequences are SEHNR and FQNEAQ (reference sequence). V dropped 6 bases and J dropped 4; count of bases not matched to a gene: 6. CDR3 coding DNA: TGTGCCAGCAGTCGATTACAGGGGAATCAGCCCCAGCATTTT. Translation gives CASSRLQGNQPQHF.

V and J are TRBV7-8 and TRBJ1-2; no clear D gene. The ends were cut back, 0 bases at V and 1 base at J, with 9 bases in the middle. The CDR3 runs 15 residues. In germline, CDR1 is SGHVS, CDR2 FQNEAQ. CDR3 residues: CASSLAPGSNYGYTF. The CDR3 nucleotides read TGTGCCAGCAGCTTAGCGCCGGGCAGTAACTATGGCTACACCTTC.

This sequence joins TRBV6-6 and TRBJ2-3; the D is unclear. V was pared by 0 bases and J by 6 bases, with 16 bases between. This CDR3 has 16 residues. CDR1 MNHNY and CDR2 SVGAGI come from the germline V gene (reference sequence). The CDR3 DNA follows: TGTGCCAGCAGTTACTCCTCCTATCAGACTTTGGATACGCAGTATTTT. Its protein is CASSYSSYQTLDTQYF.

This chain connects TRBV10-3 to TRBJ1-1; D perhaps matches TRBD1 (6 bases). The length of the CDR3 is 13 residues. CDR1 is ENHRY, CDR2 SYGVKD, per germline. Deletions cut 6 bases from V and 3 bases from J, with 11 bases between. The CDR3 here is CAIRLQGYTEAFF. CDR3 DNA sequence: TGTGCCATCAGATTACAGGGATACACTGAAGCTTTCTTT.